The 26 T cell receptor beta chains below were found in one sample sequenced in a study of T cells expressing NK-cell markers. TCRdb re-called the 5' RACE reads and shows each CDR3 protein once, DNA omitted. The sample data list about 300,000 distinct CDR3 sequences. Specimen: blood T cells: a sorted CD56 or NKG2C T cell subset, CD4+ or CD8+ T cells, or bulk PBMC T cells (not recorded which). The receptors originated from a woman between 18 and 70 years old in good health.

This chain links TRBV10-2 with TRBJ2-1; absent DNA, TCRdb's TRBD2 call cannot be checked. CDR3 length: 13 residues. The germline gives CDR1 WSHSY, CDR2 SAAADI. The CDR3 loop is CASSEFGGGEQFF.

The rearrangement uses TRBV28 and TRBJ1-2. Per the germline V gene, CDR1 is MDHEN and CDR2 is SYDVKM. This CDR3 has 13 residues. CDR3 sequence: CAGSTPYNYGYTF.

This rearrangement joins TRBV5-1 to TRBJ1-4; the D call of TRBD1 rests on TCRdb alone, since no DNA is present to check it. Germline CDR1 is SGHRS and CDR2 is YFSETQ. The CDR3 sequence is 17 residues long. The CDR3 reads CASSLDRQGAGYEKLFF.

The V and J genes are TRBV3-1 and TRBJ1-3. The CDR3 is 15 residues long. Germline assignment: CDR1 LGHDT and CDR2 YNNKEL (reference sequence). CDR3 amino acids: CASSQDGVSGNTIYF.

The chain has TRBV12-3 or TRBV12-4 and TRBJ1-5. The CDR3 loop spans 13 amino acids. The CDR3 loop is CASNEDSNQPQHF.

V gene TRBV19 combines with J gene TRBJ1-5; TCRdb's D call, TRBD1, is unchecked because there is no DNA. The CDR3 has 14 residues. The germline V gene has CDR1 LNHDA and CDR2 SQIVND (reference sequence). CDR3 protein: CASSIRGRDQPQHF.

The chain combines TRBV5-6 with TRBJ2-2; the TCRdb call, TRBD1, lacks DNA for checking. The CDR3 consists of 16 residues. Germline-derived CDR1 and CDR2 are SGHDT and YYEEEE. The CDR3 sequence is CASSHWTGGNTGELFF.

The chain uses TRBV12-3 or TRBV12-4 and TRBJ2-4. CDR3 size: 14 residues. The CDR3: CASSLNLAKNIQYF.

The chain carries TRBV6-1 and TRBJ2-1; TCRdb indicates TRBD2, and absent DNA this call remains unverified. Germline lookup yields CDR1 MNHNS and CDR2 SASEGT. This CDR3 region has 14 residues. The CDR3 is CASSPKTSYNEQFF.

The chain joins TRBV6-2 or TRBV6-3 to TRBJ2-1; TCRdb designates TRBD2, a call that cannot be tested without DNA. This CDR3 has 11 amino acids. Germline V lookup: CDR1 MNHEY, CDR2 SVGEGT. The CDR3 here is CASSSSGRELF.

The V and J genes are TRBV5-1 and TRBJ2-1; TCRdb names TRBD1, which stays unverified in the absence of DNA. Per germline, CDR1 SGHRS and CDR2 YFSETQ. This CDR3 has 17 residues. CDR3: CASSSSQGDSSYNEQFF.

The chain links TRBV6-1 to TRBJ1-5; TCRdb gives TRBD1 as the D gene, but with no DNA this cannot be confirmed. The CDR3 consists of 14 residues. CDR1 is MNHNS, CDR2 SASEGT, per germline. This CDR3 reads CASSERDRNQPQHF.

The chain uses TRBV20-1 and TRBJ2-1. The CDR3 totals 13 residues. Germline-derived CDR1 and CDR2 are DFQATT and SNEGSKA (reference sequence). CDR3: CSATQSSYNEQFF.

This rearrangement joins TRBV6-5 to TRBJ1-2. Germline loops: CDR1 MNHEY, CDR2 SVGAGI. This CDR3 spans 13 amino acids. CDR3 in amino acids: CASSYSNNYGYTF.

V gene TRBV20-1 combines with J gene TRBJ2-6; the TCRdb call, TRBD1, lacks DNA for checking. This CDR3 spans 18 amino acids. From germline, CDR1 is DFQATT and CDR2 SNEGSKA (reference sequence). CDR3 sequence reads: CSARPQLAGKPGANVLTF.

The V and J genes are TRBV18 and TRBJ2-1. The CDR3 is 15 residues long. CDR1 KGHSH and CDR2 LQKENI come from the germline V gene. The CDR3 loop reads CASSPLRASYNEQFF. The full variable domain, its missing parts supplied by reference TRBV18 and TRBJ2-1, is NAGVMQNPRHLVRRRGQEARLRCSPMKGHSHVYWYRQLPEEGLKFMVYLQKENIIDESGMPKERFSAEFPKEGPSILRIQQVVRGDSAAYFCASSPLRASYNEQFFGPGTRLTVL.

The rearrangement joins TRBV7-3 to TRBJ2-3; the TRBD2 assignment by TCRdb is unverifiable without DNA. Germline V gene lookup returns CDR1 SGHTA and CDR2 FQGTGA. CDR3 length: 17 residues. The chain's CDR3 is CASSPTQTSYYTDTQYF.

The chain uses TRBV5-5 and TRBJ2-5; TCRdb's assignment of TRBD1 cannot be checked, as there is no DNA. Germline CDR1 and CDR2: SGHKS and YYEKEE (reference sequence). The CDR3 runs to 16 residues. CDR3 residues: CASSWVGQVGKETQYF. Full variable domain (missing parts from reference TRBV5-5 and TRBJ2-5): DAGVTQSPTHLIKTRGQQVTLRCSPISGHKSVSWYQQVLGQGPQFIFQYYEKEERGRGNFPDRFSARQFPNYSSELNVNALLLGDSALYLCASSWVGQVGKETQYFGPGTRLLVL.

The chain has TRBV3-1 and TRBJ1-5; TCRdb gives TRBD1 as the D gene, but with no DNA this cannot be confirmed. Germline V lookup: CDR1 LGHDT, CDR2 YNNKEL (reference sequence). This CDR3 is 17 amino acids long. CDR3: CASSQDGRGIGNQPQHF.

The V and J genes are TRBV9 and TRBJ1-6; as DNA is missing, the TRBD1 call by TCRdb cannot be tested. The CDR3 length is 17 residues. Germline-derived CDR1 and CDR2 are SGDLS and YYNGEE. CDR3 sequence reads: CASSVGGGDRHNSPLHF.

The chain uses TRBV29-1 and TRBJ2-5; TCRdb selects TRBD1, and the lack of DNA leaves this call unchecked. The CDR3 extends over 13 amino acids. CDR1 and CDR2 (germline): SQVTM, ANQGSEA. This chain's CDR3 is CSVDWGATETQYF.

The chain combines TRBV12-3 or TRBV12-4 with TRBJ2-7; the TCRdb call, TRBD1, lacks DNA for checking. The CDR3 totals 16 residues. CDR3 protein: CASSSRVPPRGYEQYF.

The chain recombines TRBV5-1 with TRBJ1-3. The germline gives CDR1 SGHRS, CDR2 YFSETQ. This CDR3 contains 15 residues. The CDR3 loop is CASSKAWSSGNTIYF.

This chain uses TRBV5-4 with TRBJ2-1; TCRdb proposes TRBD2, but this gene call is untestable without DNA. Germline CDR1 and CDR2: SGHNT and YYREEE (reference sequence). The CDR3 runs 18 residues. CDR3 region: CASSSLAGGKGSYNEQFF. The full variable domain, its missing parts supplied by reference TRBV5-4 and TRBJ2-1, is ETGVTQSPTHLIKTRGQQVTLRCSSQSGHNTVSWYQQALGQGPQFIFQYYREEENGRGNFPPRFSGLQFPNYSSELNVNALELDDSALYLCASSSLAGGKGSYNEQFFGPGTRLTVL.

The chain has TRBV4-3 and TRBJ1-5; TCRdb gives TRBD1 as the D gene, but with no DNA this cannot be confirmed. The germline V gene has CDR1 LGHNA and CDR2 YSLEER. CDR3 length equals 14 residues. Here the CDR3 reads CASSQVPGQSRQHF.

The chain combines TRBV12-3 or TRBV12-4 with TRBJ2-5. The CDR3 sequence is 13 residues long. Here the CDR3 reads CASSLSREETQYF.